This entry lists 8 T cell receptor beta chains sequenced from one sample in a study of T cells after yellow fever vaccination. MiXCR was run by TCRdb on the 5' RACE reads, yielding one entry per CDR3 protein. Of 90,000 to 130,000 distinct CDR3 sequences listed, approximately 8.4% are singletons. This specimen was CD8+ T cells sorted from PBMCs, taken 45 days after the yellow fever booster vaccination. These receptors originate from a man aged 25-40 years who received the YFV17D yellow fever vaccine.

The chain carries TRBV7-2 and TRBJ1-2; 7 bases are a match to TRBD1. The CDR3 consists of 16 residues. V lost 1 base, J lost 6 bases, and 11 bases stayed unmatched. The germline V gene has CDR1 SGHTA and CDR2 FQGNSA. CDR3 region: CASSLVVAGGLDGYTF. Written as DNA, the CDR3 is TGTGCCAGCAGCTTAGTAGTGGCAGGGGGGTTGGATGGCTACACCTTC.

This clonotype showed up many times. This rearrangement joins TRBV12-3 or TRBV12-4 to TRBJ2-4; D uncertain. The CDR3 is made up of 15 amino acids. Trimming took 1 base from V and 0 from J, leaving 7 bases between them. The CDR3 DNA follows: TGTGCCAGCAGTTTAGGTGGGATAGCCAAAAACATTCAGTACTTC. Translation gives CASSLGGIAKNIQYF.

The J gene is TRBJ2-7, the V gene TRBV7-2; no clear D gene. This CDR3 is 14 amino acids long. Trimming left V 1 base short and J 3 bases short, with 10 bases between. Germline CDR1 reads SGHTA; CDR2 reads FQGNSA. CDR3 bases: TGTGCCAGCAGCTTAGAGGGTAACTACTACGAGCAGTACTTC. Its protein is CASSLEGNYYEQYF.

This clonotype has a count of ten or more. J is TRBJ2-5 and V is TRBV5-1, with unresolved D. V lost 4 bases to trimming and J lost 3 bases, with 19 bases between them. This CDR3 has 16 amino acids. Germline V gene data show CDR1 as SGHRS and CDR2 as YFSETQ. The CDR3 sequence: CASSQHAGRPEETQYF. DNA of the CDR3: TGCGCCAGCAGCCAGCACGCCGGACGTCCAGAAGAGACCCAGTACTTC.

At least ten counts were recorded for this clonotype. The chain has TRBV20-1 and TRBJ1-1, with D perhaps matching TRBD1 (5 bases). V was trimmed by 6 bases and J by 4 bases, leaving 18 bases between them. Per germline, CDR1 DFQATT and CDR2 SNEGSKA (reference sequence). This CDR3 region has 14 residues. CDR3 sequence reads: CSAKGREGSTEAFF. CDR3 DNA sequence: TGCAGTGCCAAGGGACGGGAAGGCTCCACTGAAGCTTTCTTT.

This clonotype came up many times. The CDR3 DNA is TGTGCCAGCAGCACAACTAGCGAAGTATACAATGAGCAGTTCTTC. Translation: CASSTTSEVYNEQFF. The chain combines TRBV6-1 with TRBJ2-1; 7 bases agree with TRBD2. From germline, CDR1 is MNHNS and CDR2 SASEGT. The trim removed 6 bases at V and 4 bases at J, leaving 9 bases unmatched. The length of the CDR3 is 15 residues.

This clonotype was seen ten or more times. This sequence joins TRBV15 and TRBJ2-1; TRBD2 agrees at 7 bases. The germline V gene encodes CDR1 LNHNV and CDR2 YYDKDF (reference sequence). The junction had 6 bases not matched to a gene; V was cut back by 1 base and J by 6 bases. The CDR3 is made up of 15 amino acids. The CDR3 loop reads CATSRVPAGSNEQFF. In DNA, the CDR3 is TGTGCCACCAGCAGAGTGCCAGCGGGAAGCAATGAGCAGTTCTTC.

The CDR3 is CASSPPGPKGQFF. Written as DNA, the CDR3 is TGTGCCAGCAGCCCCCCTGGGCCCAAGGGGCAGTTCTTC. The chain employs TRBV7-9 and TRBJ2-1; D is ambiguous. The CDR3 has 13 residues. The germline V gene has CDR1 SEHNR and CDR2 FQNEAQ (reference sequence). Trimming stripped 5 bases from V and 12 bases from J, with 17 bases between.